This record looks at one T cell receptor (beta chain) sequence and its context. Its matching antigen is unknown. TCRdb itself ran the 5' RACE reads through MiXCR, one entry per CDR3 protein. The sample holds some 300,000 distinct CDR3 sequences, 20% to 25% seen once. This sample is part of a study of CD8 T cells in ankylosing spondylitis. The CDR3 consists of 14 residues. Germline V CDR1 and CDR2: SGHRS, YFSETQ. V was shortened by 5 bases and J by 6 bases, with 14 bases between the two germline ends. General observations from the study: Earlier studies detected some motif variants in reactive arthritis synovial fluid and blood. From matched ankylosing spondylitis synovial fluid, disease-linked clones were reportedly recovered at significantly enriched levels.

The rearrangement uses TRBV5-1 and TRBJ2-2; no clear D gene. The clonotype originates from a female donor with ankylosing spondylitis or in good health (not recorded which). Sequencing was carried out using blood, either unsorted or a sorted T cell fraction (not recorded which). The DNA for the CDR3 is TGCGCCAGCAGGCCGGACCGGACGTCCGGGGAGCTGTTTTTT. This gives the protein CASRPDRTSGELFF.